The 10 T cell receptor beta chains listed next were all sequenced from one sample in a study of blood T cell repertoires in COVID-19. The table came from immunoSEQ multiplex PCR; TCRdb's copy has only in-frame clones and leaves some out. Of about 290,000 clones in the sample, around 86% were seen once. The sample was PBMCs or T cells enriched from blood (not recorded which). These receptors were obtained from a woman aged 40 to 50 who had recovered from COVID-19.

This clone has only a few counts. The rearrangement joins TRBV4-3 to TRBJ1-4; 8 positions match TRBD1. This CDR3 has 17 residues. The germline gives CDR1 LGHNA, CDR2 YSLEER. V lost 0 bases, J lost 8 bases, and 11 bases stayed unmatched. This CDR3 is CASSQDRGQVGPEKLFF. For the CDR3, the DNA is TGCGCCAGCAGCCAAGATAGGGGACAGGTGGGTCCGGAAAAACTGTTTTTT.

The rearrangement uses TRBV7-2 and TRBJ1-2; 7 bases are shared with TRBD1. The CDR3 covers 13 residues. V lost 3 bases, J lost 4 bases, and 2 bases stayed unmatched. CDR1 and CDR2 (germline): SGHTA, FQGNSA. CDR3 DNA sequence: TGTGCCAGCAGCTTGGGACAGCTCTATGGCTACACCTTC. Translating gives CASSLGQLYGYTF. Combining the CDR3 with reference TRBV7-2 and TRBJ1-2 gives the whole variable domain GAGVSQSPSNKVTEKGKDVELRCDPISGHTALYWYRQSLGQGLEFLIYFQGNSAPDKSGLPSDRFSAERTGGSVSTLTIQRTQQEDSAVYLCASSLGQLYGYTFGSGTRLTVV.

This clone occurred once. This rearrangement joins TRBV11-2 to TRBJ2-3, with 9 nucleotides matching TRBD1. This CDR3 spans 19 amino acids. CDR1 and CDR2 (germline): SGHAT, FQNNGV. V lost 5 bases, J lost 0 bases, and 15 bases stayed unmatched. The CDR3 protein is CASSPLDGTGRRSTDTQYF. For the CDR3, the DNA is TGTGCCAGCAGCCCGCTCGACGGGACAGGGAGACGCAGCACAGATACGCAGTATTTT.

The chain uses TRBV5-4 and TRBJ2-7, with 9 bases fitting TRBD2. The CDR3 extends over 15 amino acids. V was pared by 5 bases and J by 0 bases, with 6 bases of the junction left unmatched. Per the germline V gene, CDR1 is SGHNT and CDR2 is YYREEE (reference sequence). The CDR3 is CASRQAGGSSYEQYF. CDR3 DNA sequence: TGTGCCAGCAGACAAGCGGGAGGTAGCTCCTACGAGCAGTACTTC.

Only one count was recorded for this clone. The V and J genes are TRBV5-5 and TRBJ2-6; 8 bases are shared with TRBD1. Germline V gene lookup returns CDR1 SGHKS and CDR2 YYEKEE (reference sequence). Trimming removed 1 base from V and 0 bases from J; junction bases left unmatched: 12. This CDR3 comprises 20 residues. The CDR3 DNA sequence: TGTGCCAGCAGCTTGATTCCGACTTCAGGGGGCTACTCTGGGGCCAACGTCCTGACTTTC. Translation gives CASSLIPTSGGYSGANVLTF. The full variable domain, in which reference TRBV5-5 and TRBJ2-6 provide the parts outside the CDR3, is DAGVTQSPTHLIKTRGQQVTLRCSPISGHKSVSWYQQVLGQGPQFIFQYYEKEERGRGNFPDRFSARQFPNYSSELNVNALLLGDSALYLCASSLIPTSGGYSGANVLTFGAGSRLTVL.

The chain recombines TRBV30 with TRBJ1-5; D may be TRBD1 (6 bases). Germline assignment: CDR1 GTSNPN and CDR2 SVGIG (reference sequence). CDR3 length equals 15 residues. Trimming took off 3 bases at V and 4 bases at J, with 16 bases between the two ends. The CDR3 loop reads CAWRNKQGSNQPQHF. The DNA for the CDR3 is TGTGCCTGGAGGAATAAACAGGGATCGAATCAGCCCCAGCATTTT.

This chain connects TRBV11-3 to TRBJ2-2, with 8 bases matching TRBD1. V was pared by 4 bases and J by 4 bases, with 5 bases of the junction left unmatched. Germline CDR1 SGHNT, CDR2 YENEEA. The CDR3 length is 15 residues. Here the CDR3 reads CASSSQGASTGELFF. CDR3 DNA sequence: TGTGCCAGCAGCTCCCAGGGGGCGAGCACCGGGGAGCTGTTTTTT.

V is TRBV18 and J is TRBJ1-3; the match to TRBD1 covers 9 bases. Germline V gene lookup returns CDR1 KGHSH and CDR2 LQKENI. V shed 6 bases, J shed 1 base, and the junction held 10 bases outside the gene matches. The CDR3 covers 17 residues. CDR3 in DNA: TGTGCCAGCTCGGAGTTTGCCGGGACAGGGTCTGGAAACACCATATATTTT. This gives the protein CASSEFAGTGSGNTIYF.

The chain uses TRBV19 and TRBJ1-5, with 7 bases identical to TRBD1. Trimming removed 5 bases from V and 4 bases from J; junction bases left unmatched: 2. In germline, CDR1 is LNHDA, CDR2 SQIVND (reference sequence). CDR3 size: 13 residues. The CDR3 region is CASSRDRNQPQHF. Written as DNA, the CDR3 is TGTGCCAGTAGTCGGGACAGAAATCAGCCCCAGCATTTT.

This clone was detected only a few times. V is TRBV29-1 and J is TRBJ1-5; 8 bases map to TRBD1. V lost 5 bases, J lost 7 bases, and 7 bases stayed unmatched. CDR3 size: 13 residues. CDR1 is SQVTM, CDR2 ANQGSEA, per germline. The DNA of the CDR3 is TGCAGCGTTCCCGGACAGGGAGGCCAGCCCCAGCATTTT. The encoded protein is CSVPGQGGQPQHF.